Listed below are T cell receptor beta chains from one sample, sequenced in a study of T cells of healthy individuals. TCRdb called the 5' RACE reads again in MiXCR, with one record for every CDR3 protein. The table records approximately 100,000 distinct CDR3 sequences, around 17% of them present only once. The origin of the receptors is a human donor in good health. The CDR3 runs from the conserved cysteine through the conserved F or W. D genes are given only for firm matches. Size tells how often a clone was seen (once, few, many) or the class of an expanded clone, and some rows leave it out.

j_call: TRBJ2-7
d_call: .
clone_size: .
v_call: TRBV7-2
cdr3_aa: CASSLVGEIYEQYF
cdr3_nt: TGTGCCAGCAGCTTAGTCGGGGAAATCTACGAGCAGTACTTC

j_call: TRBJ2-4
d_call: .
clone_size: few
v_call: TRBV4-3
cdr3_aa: CASSQDWGEAGKNIQYF
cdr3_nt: TGCGCCAGCAGCCAAGATTGGGGGGAGGCAGGCAAAAACATTCAGTACTTC

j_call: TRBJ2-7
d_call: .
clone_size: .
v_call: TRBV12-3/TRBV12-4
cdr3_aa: CASSFGVGVSYEQYF
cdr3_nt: TGTGCCAGCAGTTTTGGGGTGGGAGTCTCCTACGAGCAGTACTTC

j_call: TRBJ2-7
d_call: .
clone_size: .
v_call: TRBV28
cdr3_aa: CASSPRYEQYF
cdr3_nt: TGTGCCAGCAGTCCCAGATACGAGCAGTACTTC

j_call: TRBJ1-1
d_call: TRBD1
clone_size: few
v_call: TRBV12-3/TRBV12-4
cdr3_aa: CASRGTGEGNTEAFF
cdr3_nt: TGTGCCAGCAGGGGGACAGGGGAGGGGAACACTGAAGCTTTCTTT

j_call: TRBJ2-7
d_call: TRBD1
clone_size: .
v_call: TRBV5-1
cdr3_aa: CASSWTGQEEQYF
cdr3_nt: TGCGCCAGCAGCTGGACAGGGCAAGAAGAGCAGTACTTC

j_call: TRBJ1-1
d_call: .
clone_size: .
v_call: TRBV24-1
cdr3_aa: CATSEAGYAEAFF
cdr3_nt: TGTGCCACCAGTGAGGCCGGATACGCTGAAGCTTTCTTT

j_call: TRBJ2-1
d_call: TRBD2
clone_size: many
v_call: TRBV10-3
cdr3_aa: CAISRTSGGPTYEQFF
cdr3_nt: TGTGCCATCAGCCGGACTAGCGGGGGGCCTACATATGAGCAGTTCTTC

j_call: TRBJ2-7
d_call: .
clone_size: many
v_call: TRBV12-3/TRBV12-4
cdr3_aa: CASSREVGEQYF
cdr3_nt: TGTGCCAGCAGTAGGGAAGTGGGAGAGCAGTACTTC

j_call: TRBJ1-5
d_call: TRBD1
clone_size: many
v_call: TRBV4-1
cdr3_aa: CASSQDEGAHQPQHF
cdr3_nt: TGCGCCAGCAGCCAAGATGAGGGGGCTCATCAGCCCCAGCATTTT

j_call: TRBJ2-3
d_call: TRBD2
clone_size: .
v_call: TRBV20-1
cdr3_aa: CSATSGGSVSQYF
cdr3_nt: TGCAGTGCTACCAGCGGGGGGTCGGTTTCGCAGTATTTT

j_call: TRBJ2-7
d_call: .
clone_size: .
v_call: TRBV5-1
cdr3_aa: CASSLATETYEQYF
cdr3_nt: TGCGCCAGCAGCTTGGCCACGGAAACCTACGAGCAGTACTTC

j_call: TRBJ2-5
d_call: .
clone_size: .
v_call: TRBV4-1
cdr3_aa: CASSQDSRPQETQYF
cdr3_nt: TGCGCCAGCAGCCAAGATTCCAGGCCCCAAGAGACCCAGTACTTC

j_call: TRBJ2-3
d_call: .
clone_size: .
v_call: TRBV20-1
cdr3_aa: CSAPVGLTDTQYF
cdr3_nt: TGCAGTGCTCCGGTAGGACTCACAGATACGCAGTATTTT

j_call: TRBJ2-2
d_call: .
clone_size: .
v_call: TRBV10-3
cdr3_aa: CAISESQRAANTGDLFF
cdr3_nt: TGTGCCATCAGTGAGTCGCAGCGGGCCGCGAACACCGGGGATCTGTTTTTT

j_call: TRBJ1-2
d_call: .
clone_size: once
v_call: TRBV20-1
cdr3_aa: CSARTPPRGADYGYTF
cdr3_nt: TGCAGTGCGAGAACCCCTCCGAGGGGGGCCGACTATGGCTACACCTTC

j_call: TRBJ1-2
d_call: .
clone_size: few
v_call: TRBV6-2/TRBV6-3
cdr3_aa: CASSYGEYGYTF
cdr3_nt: TGTGCCAGCAGTTACGGTGAATATGGCTACACCTTC

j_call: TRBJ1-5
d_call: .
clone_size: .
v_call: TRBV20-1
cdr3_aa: CSAPGWGNQPQHF
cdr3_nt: TGCAGTGCTCCCGGGTGGGGCAATCAGCCCCAGCATTTT

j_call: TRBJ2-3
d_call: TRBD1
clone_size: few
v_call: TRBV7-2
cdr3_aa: CASSRDRGPLTDTQYF
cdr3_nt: TGTGCCAGCAGCCGGGACAGGGGACCCCTCACAGATACGCAGTATTTT

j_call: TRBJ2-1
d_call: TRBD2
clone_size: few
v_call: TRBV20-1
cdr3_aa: CSASSTSGSIGEQFF
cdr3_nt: TGCAGTGCTTCTTCGACTAGCGGGAGTATCGGTGAGCAGTTCTTC

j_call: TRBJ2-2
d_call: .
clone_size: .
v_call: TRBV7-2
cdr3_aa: CASSLVVGRTGELFF
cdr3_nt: TGTGCCAGCAGCTTAGTAGTAGGGCGGACCGGGGAGCTGTTTTTT

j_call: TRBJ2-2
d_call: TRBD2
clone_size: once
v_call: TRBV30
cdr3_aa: CAWTPAGGPGELFF
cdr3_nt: TGTGCCTGGACCCCAGCGGGGGGGCCCGGGGAGCTGTTTTTT

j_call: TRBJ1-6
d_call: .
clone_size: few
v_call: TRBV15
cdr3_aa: CATSPRDGRNSPLHF
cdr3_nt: TGTGCCACCAGCCCCCGGGACGGTCGTAATTCACCCCTCCACTTT

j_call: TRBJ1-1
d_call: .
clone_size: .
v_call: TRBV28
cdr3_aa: CASSLAGQGWSNTEAFF
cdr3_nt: TGTGCCAGCAGTTTGGCGGGGCAGGGGTGGTCGAACACTGAAGCTTTCTTT

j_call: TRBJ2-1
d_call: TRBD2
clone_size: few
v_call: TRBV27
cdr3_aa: CASSLSFSGGAGNEQFF
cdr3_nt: TGTGCCAGCAGTTTATCGTTTAGCGGGGGGGCAGGCAATGAGCAGTTCTTC

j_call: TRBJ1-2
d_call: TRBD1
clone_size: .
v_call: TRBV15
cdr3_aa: CATSTYQGGGYTF
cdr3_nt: TGTGCCACCAGCACTTACCAGGGGGGTGGCTACACCTTC